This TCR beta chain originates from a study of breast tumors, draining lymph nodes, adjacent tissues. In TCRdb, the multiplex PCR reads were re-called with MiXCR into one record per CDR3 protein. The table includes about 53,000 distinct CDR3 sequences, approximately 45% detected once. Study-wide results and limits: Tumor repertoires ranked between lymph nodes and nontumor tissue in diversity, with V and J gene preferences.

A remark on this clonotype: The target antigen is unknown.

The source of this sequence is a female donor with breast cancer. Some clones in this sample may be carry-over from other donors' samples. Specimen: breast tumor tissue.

DNA for the CDR3: TGCGCCAGCAGTGGGGGACTAGCGGGAGGAATCTACGAGCAGTACTTC. Translated: CASSGGLAGGIYEQYF. V gene TRBV10-2 combines with J gene TRBJ2-7; 15 bases match TRBD2. Unmatched junction bases numbered 4, after V lost 4 bases and J lost 3 bases. Germline V CDR1 and CDR2: WSHSY, SAAADI. There are 16 residues in the CDR3.